Listed here are 10 T cell receptor beta chains from one sample, sequenced in a study of blood T cell repertoires in COVID-19. Assay used: immunoSEQ multiplex PCR; TCRdb lists only in-frame clones, some missing. The top ten clones hold nearly 6.5% of a sample with more than 300,000 clones, about 90% of them seen once. The sample comprised peripheral blood. The receptor source for this set is a woman in her fifties or sixties with COVID-19, enrolled during active disease.

This chain connects TRBV18 to TRBJ1-4, with 7 bases matching TRBD1. Germline CDR1 is KGHSH and CDR2 is LQKENI. CDR3 size: 16 residues. V lost 2 bases and J lost 7; bases outside the gene matches: 10. The CDR3 DNA is TGTGCCAGCTCACCAACTCCAGGGGGTTTGCTTGAAAAACTGTTTTTT. It specifies CASSPTPGGLLEKLFF.

V gene TRBV5-1 combines with J gene TRBJ2-7; 8 bases fit TRBD1. The germline V gene encodes CDR1 SGHRS and CDR2 YFSETQ. V trimming: 5 bases; J trimming: 3 bases; junction bases outside the gene matches: 16. This CDR3 region has 17 residues. The CDR3 sequence: CASRRGGTGASYYEQYF. The CDR3 DNA sequence: TGCGCCAGCAGACGCGGAGGGACAGGTGCTTCTTACTACGAGCAGTACTTC.

The genes are TRBV7-8 and TRBJ1-1; the match to TRBD1 covers 9 bases. The J segment lost 5 bases and the V segment lost 6 bases, leaving 13 bases of the junction unmatched. Germline CDR1 SGHVS, CDR2 FQNEAQ. The CDR3 sequence is 16 residues long. CDR3 loop: CASRMDRGRWNTEAFF. The CDR3 DNA sequence: TGTGCCAGCAGGATGGACAGGGGAAGGTGGAATACTGAAGCTTTCTTT. Based on the CDR3 plus reference TRBV7-8 and TRBJ1-1, the full variable domain is GAGVSQSPRYKVAKRGQDVALRCDPISGHVSLFWYQQALGQGPEFLTYFQNEAQLDKSGLPSDRFFAERPEGSVSTLKIQRTQQEDSAVYLCASRMDRGRWNTEAFFGQGTRLTVV.

This chain's CDR3 is CATSRGTGSGDQPQHF. The CDR3 DNA reads TGTGCCACCAGCAGAGGGACAGGGAGTGGCGATCAGCCCCAGCATTTT. The gene calls are TRBV15 and TRBJ1-5, with 8 bases lining up with TRBD1. CDR3 length equals 16 residues. Germline assignment: CDR1 LNHNV and CDR2 YYDKDF (reference sequence). The J segment lost 5 bases and the V segment lost 1 base, leaving 7 bases of the junction unmatched.

The V and J genes are TRBV15 and TRBJ1-5; D possibly corresponds to TRBD1 (6 bases). This CDR3 spans 18 amino acids. V gave up 0 bases and J gave up 3 bases, with 18 bases separating them. The germline CDR1 and CDR2 sequences are LNHNV and YYDKDF (reference sequence). In DNA, the CDR3 is TGTGCCACCAGCAGAGATGGGGGGGCGCATCGTAACAATCAGCCCCAGCATTTT. Amino acids: CATSRDGGAHRNNQPQHF.

The chain combines TRBV30 with TRBJ1-6, with no clear D. Germline values: CDR1 GTSNPN, CDR2 SVGIG (reference sequence). The CDR3 runs to 16 residues. Deletions cut 0 bases from V and 3 bases from J, with 12 bases between. This CDR3 reads CAWSVLGDHYNSPLHF. Written as DNA, the CDR3 is TGTGCCTGGAGTGTACTTGGAGACCACTATAATTCACCCCTCCACTTT.

The chain carries TRBV6-5 and TRBJ1-2, with a weak D call TRBD1 (5 bases). The CDR3 runs to 14 residues. Germline V lookup: CDR1 MNHEY, CDR2 SVGAGI. V lost 0 bases and J lost 2, with 7 bases in between. As DNA, the CDR3 is TGTGCCAGCAGTTACTCAAAGGGGAACTATGGCTACACCTTC. Translation gives CASSYSKGNYGYTF.

The genes are TRBV27 and TRBJ2-1; weak D call: TRBD1 (6 bases). V lost 4 bases and J 2 bases, leaving 15 bases between the germline ends. Germline assignment: CDR1 MNHEY and CDR2 SMNVEV (reference sequence). This CDR3 region has 16 residues. The CDR3 reads CASSSPQGTAYNEQFF. In DNA form, the CDR3 reads TGTGCCAGCAGTTCACCACAGGGTACAGCCTACAATGAGCAGTTCTTC.

This rearrangement joins TRBV6-5 to TRBJ2-3, with D perhaps matching TRBD1 (5 bases). The germline CDR1 and CDR2 sequences are MNHEY and SVGAGI. The CDR3 is made up of 13 amino acids. Trimming pared 8 bases from V and 2 bases from J, leaving 11 bases between. The CDR3 is CASSPGYTDTQYF. CDR3 nucleotides: TGTGCCAGCTCCCCAGGGTACACAGATACGCAGTATTTT.

This chain uses TRBV18 with TRBJ2-5; D is unresolved. V lost 2 bases, J lost 7 bases, and 11 bases lay in between. The CDR3 has 13 amino acids. Germline CDR1 and CDR2: KGHSH and LQKENI. CDR3 in DNA: TGTGCCAGCTCACCATACGCAACGGGGACCCAGTACTTC. It specifies CASSPYATGTQYF.